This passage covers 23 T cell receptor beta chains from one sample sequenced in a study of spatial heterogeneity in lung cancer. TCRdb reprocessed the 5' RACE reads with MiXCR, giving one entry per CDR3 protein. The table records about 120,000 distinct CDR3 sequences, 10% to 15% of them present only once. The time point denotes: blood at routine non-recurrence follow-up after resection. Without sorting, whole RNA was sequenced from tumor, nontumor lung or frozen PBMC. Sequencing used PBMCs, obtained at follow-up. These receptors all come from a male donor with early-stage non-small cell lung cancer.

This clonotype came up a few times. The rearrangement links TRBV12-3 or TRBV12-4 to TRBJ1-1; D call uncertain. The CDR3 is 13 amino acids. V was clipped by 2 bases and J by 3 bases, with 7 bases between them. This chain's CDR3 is CASSLKEDTEAFF. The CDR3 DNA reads TGTGCCAGCAGTTTAAAGGAGGACACTGAAGCTTTCTTT.

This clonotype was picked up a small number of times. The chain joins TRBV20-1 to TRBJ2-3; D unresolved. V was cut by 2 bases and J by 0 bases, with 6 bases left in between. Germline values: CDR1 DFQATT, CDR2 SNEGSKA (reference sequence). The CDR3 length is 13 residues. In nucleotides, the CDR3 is TGCAGTGCTAGACCCTCTAGCACAGATACGCAGTATTTT. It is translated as CSARPSSTDTQYF.

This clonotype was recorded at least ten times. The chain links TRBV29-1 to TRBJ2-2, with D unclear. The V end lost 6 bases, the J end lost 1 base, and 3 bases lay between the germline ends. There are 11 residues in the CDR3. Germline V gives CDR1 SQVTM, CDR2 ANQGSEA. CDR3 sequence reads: CSVGNTGELFF. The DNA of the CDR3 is TGCAGCGTCGGGAACACCGGGGAGCTGTTTTTT.

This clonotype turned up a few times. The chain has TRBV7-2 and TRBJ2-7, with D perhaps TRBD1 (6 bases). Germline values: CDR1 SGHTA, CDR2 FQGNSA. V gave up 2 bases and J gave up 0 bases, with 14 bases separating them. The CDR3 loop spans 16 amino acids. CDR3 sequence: CASSLSHRVISYEQYF. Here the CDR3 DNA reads TGTGCCAGCAGCTTATCGCACAGGGTTATCTCCTACGAGCAGTACTTC.

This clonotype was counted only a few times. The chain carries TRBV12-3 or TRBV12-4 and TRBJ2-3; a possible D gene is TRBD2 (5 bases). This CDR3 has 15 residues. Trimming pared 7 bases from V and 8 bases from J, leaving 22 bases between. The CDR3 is CASTFQAPREGTQYF. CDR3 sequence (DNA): TGTGCCAGCACTTTCCAGGCTCCTCGAGAGGGTACGCAGTATTTT.

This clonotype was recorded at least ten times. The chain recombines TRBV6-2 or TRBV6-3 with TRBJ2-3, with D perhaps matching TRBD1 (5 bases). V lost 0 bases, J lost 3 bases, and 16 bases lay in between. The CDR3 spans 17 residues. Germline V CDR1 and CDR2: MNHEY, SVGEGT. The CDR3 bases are TGTGCCAGCAGTTACTCACCATCTCACAGGCAAACAGATACGCAGTATTTT. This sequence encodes CASSYSPSHRQTDTQYF.

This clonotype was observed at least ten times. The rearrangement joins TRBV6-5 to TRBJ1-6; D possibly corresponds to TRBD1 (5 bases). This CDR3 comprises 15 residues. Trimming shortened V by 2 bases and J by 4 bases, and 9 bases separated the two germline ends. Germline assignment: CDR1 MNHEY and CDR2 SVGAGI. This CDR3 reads CASSYGAEYNSPLHF. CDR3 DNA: TGTGCCAGCAGTTACGGGGCAGAGTATAATTCACCCCTCCACTTT.

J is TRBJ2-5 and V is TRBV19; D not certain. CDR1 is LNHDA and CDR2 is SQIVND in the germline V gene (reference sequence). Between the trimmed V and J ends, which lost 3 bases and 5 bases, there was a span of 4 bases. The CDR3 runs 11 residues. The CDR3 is CASSMGETQYF. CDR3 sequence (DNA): TGTGCCAGTAGTATGGGTGAGACCCAGTACTTC.

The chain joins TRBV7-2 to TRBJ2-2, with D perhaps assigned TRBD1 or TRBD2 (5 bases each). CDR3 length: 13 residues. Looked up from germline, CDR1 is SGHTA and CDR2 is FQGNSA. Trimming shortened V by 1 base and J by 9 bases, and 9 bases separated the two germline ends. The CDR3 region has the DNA TGTGCCAGCAGCTTAGAGAGGGGCCGGGAGCTGTTTTTT. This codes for CASSLERGRELFF.

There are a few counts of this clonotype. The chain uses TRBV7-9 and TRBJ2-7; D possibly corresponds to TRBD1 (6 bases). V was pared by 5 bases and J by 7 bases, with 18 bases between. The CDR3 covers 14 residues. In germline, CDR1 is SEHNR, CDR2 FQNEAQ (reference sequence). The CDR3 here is CASSLRDTAREQYF. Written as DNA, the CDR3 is TGTGCCAGCAGCCTCCGGGACACTGCCCGGGAGCAGTACTTC.

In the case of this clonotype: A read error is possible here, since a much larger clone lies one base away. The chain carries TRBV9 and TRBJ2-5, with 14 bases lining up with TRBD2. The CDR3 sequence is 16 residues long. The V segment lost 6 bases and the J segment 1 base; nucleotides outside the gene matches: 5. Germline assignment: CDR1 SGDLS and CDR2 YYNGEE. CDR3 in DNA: TGTGCCAGCAACCAAGGGACTAGCGGGGGCCAAGAGACCCAGTACTTC. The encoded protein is CASNQGTSGGQETQYF.

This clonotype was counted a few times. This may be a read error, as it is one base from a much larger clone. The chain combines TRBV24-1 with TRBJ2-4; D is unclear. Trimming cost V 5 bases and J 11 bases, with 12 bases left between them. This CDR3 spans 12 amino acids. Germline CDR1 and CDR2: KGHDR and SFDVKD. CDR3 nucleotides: TGTGCCACCAGTGCGCAGGATGGTGTTCAGTACTTC. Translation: CATSAQDGVQYF.

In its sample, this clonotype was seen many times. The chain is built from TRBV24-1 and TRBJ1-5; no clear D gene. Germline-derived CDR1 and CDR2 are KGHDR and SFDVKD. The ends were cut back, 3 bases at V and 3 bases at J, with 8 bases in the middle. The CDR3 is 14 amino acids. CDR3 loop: CATSDGENNQPQHF. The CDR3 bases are TGTGCCACCAGTGATGGGGAGAACAATCAGCCCCAGCATTTT.

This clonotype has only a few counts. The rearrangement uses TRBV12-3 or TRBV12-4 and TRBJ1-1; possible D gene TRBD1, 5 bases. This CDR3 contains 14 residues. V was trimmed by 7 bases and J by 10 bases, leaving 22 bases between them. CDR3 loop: CASNLDSPGSGAFF. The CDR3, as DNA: TGTGCCAGCAACCTAGACAGCCCGGGCTCCGGAGCTTTCTTT.

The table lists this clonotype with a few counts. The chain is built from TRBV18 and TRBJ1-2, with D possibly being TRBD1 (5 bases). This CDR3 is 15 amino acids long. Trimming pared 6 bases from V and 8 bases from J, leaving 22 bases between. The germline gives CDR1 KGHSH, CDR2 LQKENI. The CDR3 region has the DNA TGTGCCAGCTCCCAAACGGGAGGGGCGGATGAAGGCTACACCTTC. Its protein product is CASSQTGGADEGYTF.

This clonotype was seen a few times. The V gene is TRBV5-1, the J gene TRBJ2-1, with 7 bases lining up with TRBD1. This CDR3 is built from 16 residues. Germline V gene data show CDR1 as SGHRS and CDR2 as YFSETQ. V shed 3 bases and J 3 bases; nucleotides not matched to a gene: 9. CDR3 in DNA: TGCGCCAGCAGCTCGAGCGAGGGACAGTTCTACAATGAGCAGTTCTTC. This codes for CASSSSEGQFYNEQFF.

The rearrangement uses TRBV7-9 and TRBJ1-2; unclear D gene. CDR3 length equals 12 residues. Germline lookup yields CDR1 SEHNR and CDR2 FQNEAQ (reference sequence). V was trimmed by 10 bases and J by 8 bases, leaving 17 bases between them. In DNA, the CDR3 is TGTGCCATCAGTGACGGGCAGATCGGCTACACCTTC. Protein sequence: CAISDGQIGYTF.

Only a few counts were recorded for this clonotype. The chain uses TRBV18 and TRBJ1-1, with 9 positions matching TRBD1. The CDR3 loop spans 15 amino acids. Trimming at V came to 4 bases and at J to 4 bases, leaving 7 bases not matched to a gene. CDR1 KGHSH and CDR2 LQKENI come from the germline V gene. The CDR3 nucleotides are TGTGCCAGCTCACGGAAAACAGGGGGCGGCACTGAAGCTTTCTTT. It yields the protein CASSRKTGGGTEAFF. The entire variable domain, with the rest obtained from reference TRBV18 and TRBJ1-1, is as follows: NAGVMQNPRHLVRRRGQEARLRCSPMKGHSHVYWYRQLPEEGLKFMVYLQKENIIDESGMPKERFSAEFPKEGPSILRIQQVVRGDSAAYFCASSRKTGGGTEAFFGQGTRLTVV.

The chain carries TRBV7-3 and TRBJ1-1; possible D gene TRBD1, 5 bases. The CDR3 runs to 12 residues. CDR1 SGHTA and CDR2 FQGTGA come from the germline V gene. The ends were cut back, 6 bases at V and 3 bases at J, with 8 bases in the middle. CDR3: CASSQGDTEAFF. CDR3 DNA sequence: TGTGCCAGCAGTCAAGGGGACACTGAAGCTTTCTTT.

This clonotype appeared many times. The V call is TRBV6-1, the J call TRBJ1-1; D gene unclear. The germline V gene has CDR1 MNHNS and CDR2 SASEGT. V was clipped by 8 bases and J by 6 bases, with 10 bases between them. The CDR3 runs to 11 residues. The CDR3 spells CASLTTAEAFF. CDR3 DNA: TGTGCCAGCCTAACGACGGCTGAAGCTTTCTTT.

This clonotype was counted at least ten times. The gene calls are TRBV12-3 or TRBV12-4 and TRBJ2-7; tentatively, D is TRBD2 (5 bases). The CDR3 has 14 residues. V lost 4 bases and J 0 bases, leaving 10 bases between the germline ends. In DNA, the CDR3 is TGTGCCAGCAGTTGGTCGGGGAGCTCCTACGAGCAGTACTTC. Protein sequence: CASSWSGSSYEQYF.

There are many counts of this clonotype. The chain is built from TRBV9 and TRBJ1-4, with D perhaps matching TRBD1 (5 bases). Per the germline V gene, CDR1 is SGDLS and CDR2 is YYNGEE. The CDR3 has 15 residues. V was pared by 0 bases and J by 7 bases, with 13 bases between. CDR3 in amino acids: CASSVGAGRGEKLFF. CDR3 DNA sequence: TGTGCCAGCAGCGTAGGAGCAGGGCGAGGTGAAAAACTGTTTTTT.

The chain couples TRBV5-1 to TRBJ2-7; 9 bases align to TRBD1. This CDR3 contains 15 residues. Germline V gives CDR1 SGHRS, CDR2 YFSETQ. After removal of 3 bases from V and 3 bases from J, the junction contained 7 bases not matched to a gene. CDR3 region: CASSSGTGFIYEQYF. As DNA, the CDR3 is TGCGCCAGCAGCTCCGGGACAGGGTTCATCTACGAGCAGTACTTC.